This T cell receptor (beta chain) was identified during a study of T cells after yellow fever vaccination. This clonotype was recorded many times. Germline CDR1 is KGHDR and CDR2 is SFDVKD. The CDR3 has 16 residues. Trimming removed 4 bases from V and 3 bases from J; junction bases left unmatched: 8. TCRdb re-called the 5' RACE reads through MiXCR, storing one row per CDR3 protein. The sample lists around 260,000 distinct CDR3 sequences; around 5.2% were seen once. The sequences come from CD4+ T cells sorted from PBMCs, collected on the day of the yellow fever booster vaccination. The chain couples TRBV24-1 to TRBJ2-3, with TRBD2 identical over 8 bases. The TCR was taken from a man aged 18 to 30 who received the YFV17D yellow fever vaccine. DNA of the CDR3: TGTGCCACCAGTGACCCCGGGACTAGAGGGACAGATACGCAGTATTTT. It is translated as CATSDPGTRGTDTQYF.